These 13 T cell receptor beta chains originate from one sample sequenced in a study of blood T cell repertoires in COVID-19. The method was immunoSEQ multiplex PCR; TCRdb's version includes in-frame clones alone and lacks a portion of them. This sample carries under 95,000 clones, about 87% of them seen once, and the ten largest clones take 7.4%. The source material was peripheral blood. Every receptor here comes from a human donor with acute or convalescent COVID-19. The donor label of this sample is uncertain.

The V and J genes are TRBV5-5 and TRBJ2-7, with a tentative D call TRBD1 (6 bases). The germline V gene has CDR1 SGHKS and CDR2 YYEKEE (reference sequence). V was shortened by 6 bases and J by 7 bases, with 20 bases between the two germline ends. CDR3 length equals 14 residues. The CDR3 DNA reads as TGTGCCAGCATCAAGGGGGACCCCTACGATGAGCAGTACTTC. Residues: CASIKGDPYDEQYF.

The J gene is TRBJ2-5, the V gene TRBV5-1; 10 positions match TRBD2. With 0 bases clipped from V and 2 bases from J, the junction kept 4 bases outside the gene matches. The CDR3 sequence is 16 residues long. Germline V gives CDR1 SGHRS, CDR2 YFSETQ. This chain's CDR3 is CASSLVVAGGQETQYF. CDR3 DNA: TGCGCCAGCAGCTTGGTGGTAGCGGGGGGTCAAGAGACCCAGTACTTC.

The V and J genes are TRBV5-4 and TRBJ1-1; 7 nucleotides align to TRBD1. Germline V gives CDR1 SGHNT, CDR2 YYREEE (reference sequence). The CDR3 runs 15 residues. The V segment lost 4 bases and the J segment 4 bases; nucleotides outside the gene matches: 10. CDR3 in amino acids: CASSPWTGGGTEAFF. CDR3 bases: TGTGCCAGCAGCCCTTGGACAGGCGGAGGCACTGAAGCTTTCTTT.

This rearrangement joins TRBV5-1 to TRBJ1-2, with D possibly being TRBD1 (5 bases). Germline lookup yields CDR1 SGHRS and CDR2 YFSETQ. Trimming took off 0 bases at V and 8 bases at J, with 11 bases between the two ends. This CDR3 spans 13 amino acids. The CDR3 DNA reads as TGCGCCAGCAGCTTGGTCGCAGGGAACGGCTACACCTTC. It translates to CASSLVAGNGYTF.

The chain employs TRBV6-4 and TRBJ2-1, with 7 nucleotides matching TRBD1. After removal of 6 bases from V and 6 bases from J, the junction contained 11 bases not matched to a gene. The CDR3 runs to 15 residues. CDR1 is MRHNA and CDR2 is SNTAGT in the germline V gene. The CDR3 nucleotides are TGTGCCAGCAGGAAGGGACAGCCGCTTGGCAATGAGCAGTTCTTC. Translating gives CASRKGQPLGNEQFF.

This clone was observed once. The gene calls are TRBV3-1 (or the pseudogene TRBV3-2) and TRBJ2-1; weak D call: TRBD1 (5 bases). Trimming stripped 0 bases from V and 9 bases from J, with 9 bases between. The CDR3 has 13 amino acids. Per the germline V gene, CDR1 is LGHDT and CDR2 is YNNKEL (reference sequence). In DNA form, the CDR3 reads TGTGCCAGCAGCCAAGATATCAGGGCTGAGCAGTTCTTC. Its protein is CASSQDIRAEQFF.

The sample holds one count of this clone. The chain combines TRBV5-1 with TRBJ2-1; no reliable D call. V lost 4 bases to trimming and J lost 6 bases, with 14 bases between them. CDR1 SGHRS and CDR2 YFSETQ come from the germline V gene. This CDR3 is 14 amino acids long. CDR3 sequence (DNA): TGCGCCAGCAGCGGGCTCTTACCGGCCAATGAGCAGTTCTTC. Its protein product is CASSGLLPANEQFF.

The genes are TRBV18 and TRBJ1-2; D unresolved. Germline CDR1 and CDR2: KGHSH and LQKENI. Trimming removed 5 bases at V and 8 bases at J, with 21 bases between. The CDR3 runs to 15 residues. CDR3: CASSEPGLHPKGYTF. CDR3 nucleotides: TGTGCCAGCTCAGAACCGGGATTACACCCGAAGGGCTACACCTTC.

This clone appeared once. The CDR3 reads CASSLGLVTDTQYF. CDR3 coding DNA: TGTGCCAGCAGCCTCGGACTCGTAACAGATACGCAGTATTTT. The chain combines TRBV7-9 with TRBJ2-3; TRBD2 might be the D (5 bases). Germline V lookup: CDR1 SEHNR, CDR2 FQNEAQ (reference sequence). V was cut by 5 bases and J by 3 bases, with 12 bases left in between. This CDR3 contains 14 residues.

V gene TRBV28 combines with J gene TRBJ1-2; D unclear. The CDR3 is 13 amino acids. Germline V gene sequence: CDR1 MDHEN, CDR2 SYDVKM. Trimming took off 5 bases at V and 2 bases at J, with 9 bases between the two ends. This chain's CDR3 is CASSLVLNYGYTF. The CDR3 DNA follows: TGTGCCAGCAGTCTCGTCTTGAACTATGGCTACACCTTC.

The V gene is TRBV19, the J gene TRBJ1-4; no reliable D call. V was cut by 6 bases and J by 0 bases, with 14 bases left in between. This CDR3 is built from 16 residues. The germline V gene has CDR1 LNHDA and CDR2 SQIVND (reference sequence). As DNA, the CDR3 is TGTGCCAGTAGAGGGAGCGGCGGGGCAACTAATGAAAAACTGTTTTTT. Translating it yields CASRGSGGATNEKLFF.

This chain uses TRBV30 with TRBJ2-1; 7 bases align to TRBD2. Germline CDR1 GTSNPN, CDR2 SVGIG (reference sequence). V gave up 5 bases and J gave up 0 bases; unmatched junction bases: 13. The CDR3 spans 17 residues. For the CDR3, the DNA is TGTGCCTGGCTGGCGCGTTCGGGCGGGGGCTCCTACAATGAGCAGTTCTTC. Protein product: CAWLARSGGGSYNEQFF.

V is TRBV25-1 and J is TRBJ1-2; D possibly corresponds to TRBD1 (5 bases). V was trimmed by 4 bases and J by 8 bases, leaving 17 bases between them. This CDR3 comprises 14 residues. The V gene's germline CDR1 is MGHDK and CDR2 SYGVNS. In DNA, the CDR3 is TGTGCCAGCAGTGGTGGGGCTCCTACTGGAGGCTACACCTTC. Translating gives CASSGGAPTGGYTF.